These T cell receptor beta chains were read from a single sample in a study of blood T cell repertoires in COVID-19. Sequencing used immunoSEQ multiplex PCR; TCRdb keeps in-frame clones, though not all of them. This table holds about 260,000 clones, more than 80% found once. Sample: PBMCs or T cells enriched from blood (not recorded which). Receptors were obtained from a man aged 45-65 years who had been exposed to COVID-19. CDR3s include the opening cysteine and the closing phenylalanine or tryptophan. D genes are given only for firm matches. Size is omitted from some rows. Given values are once, few, many or a class for expanded clones.

J	V	size	D	DNA	CDR3
TRBJ1-1	TRBV7-9	.	.	TGTGCCAGCAGCTCCGGGTCCCACACTGAAGCTTTCTTT	CASSSGSHTEAFF
TRBJ1-1	TRBV4-1	.	.	TGCGCCAGCAGCCAAAATCCGAGTCCGGGGACTGAAGCTTTCTTT	CASSQNPSPGTEAFF
TRBJ1-1	TRBV2	.	.	TGTGCCAGCAGTATGCAGGGGAACACTGAAGCTTTCTTT	CASSMQGNTEAFF
TRBJ1-2	TRBV28	.	.	TGTGCCAGCACCCCCAGGGTTAACTATGGCTACACCTTC	CASTPRVNYGYTF
TRBJ1-6	TRBV28	.	TRBD1	TGTGCCAGCAGTTTAGGACAGGGTGGTCGGTCCTATAATTCACCCCTCCACTTT	CASSLGQGGRSYNSPLHF
TRBJ1-1	TRBV10-1	.	.	TGCGCCAGCAGACAGGGCTTCGGGGCTGAAGCTTTCTTT	CASRQGFGAEAFF
TRBJ1-2	TRBV5-4	few	.	TGTGCCAGCAGCTTGGCCTACGGGGGGCGGATTGATGGCTACACCTTC	CASSLAYGGRIDGYTF
TRBJ1-2	TRBV28	once	.	TGTGCCAGCAGTTTTTTGGGTGCGACTAGTCTAAACTATGGCTACACCTTC	CASSFLGATSLNYGYTF
TRBJ1-6	TRBV7-8	.	.	TGTGCCAGCAGCTTAGAGGAGCACTCACCCCTCCACTTT	CASSLEEHSPLHF
TRBJ1-2	TRBV5-1	.	.	TGCGCCAGCAGCTTCGACAATAACTATGGCTACACCTTC	CASSFDNNYGYTF
TRBJ1-2	TRBV10-3	.	TRBD1	TGTGCCATCAGTTCGGGACAGGGGAACTATGGCTACACCTTC	CAISSGQGNYGYTF
TRBJ2-3	TRBV5-1	.	TRBD2	TGCGCCAGCAGCCCTAGCGGCCGCACAGATACGCAGTATTTT	CASSPSGRTDTQYF
TRBJ1-5	TRBV5-8	.	TRBD1	TGTGCCAGCAGCGTCCTGACAGGGTCCCAGCATTTT	CASSVLTGSQHF
TRBJ1-2	TRBV5-4	.	TRBD1	TGTGCCAGCAGCTTTGCGGGACAGACCTATGGCTACACCTTC	CASSFAGQTYGYTF
TRBJ2-7	TRBV6-6	.	TRBD2	TGTGCCAGCAGTTACTCCCCCGGCGGGGGAGCGTACGAGCAGTACTTC	CASSYSPGGGAYEQYF